This entry lists 4 T cell receptor beta chains sequenced from one sample in a study of cytomegalovirus exposure and HLA in healthy donors. 13 Jbeta primers and 60 Vbeta primers were used for the PCR. Using immunoSEQ multiplex PCR, the repertoire was profiled, and TCRdb retains in-frame clones only, with some absent. The table lists about 190,000 clones, about 87% of them singletons, with roughly 1.3% in the top ten. Material for sequencing was PBMCs. The receptors were gathered from a young man in good health and CMV-seronegative.

A note on this clone: The same CDR3 arises from other DNA sequences in this sample as well. The rearrangement links TRBV7-2 to TRBJ2-7, with D possibly being TRBD1 (5 bases). Trimming left V 5 bases short and J 5 bases short, with 10 bases between. The V gene's germline CDR1 is SGHTA and CDR2 FQGNSA. This CDR3 has 12 residues. CDR3 in DNA: TGTGCCAGCAGCCCCCAAGGGGACGAGCAGTACTTC. This gives the protein CASSPQGDEQYF. The entire variable domain, with the rest obtained from reference TRBV7-2 and TRBJ2-7, is as follows: GAGVSQSPSNKVTEKGKDVELRCDPISGHTALYWYRQSLGQGLEFLIYFQGNSAPDKSGLPSDRFSAERTGGSVSTLTIQRTQQEDSAVYLCASSPQGDEQYFGPGTRLTVT.

The chain is built from TRBV7-2 and TRBJ2-6; tentative D call: TRBD1 (5 bases). Per germline, CDR1 SGHTA and CDR2 FQGNSA. CDR3 length: 16 residues. Trimming cost V 6 bases and J 0 bases, with 12 bases left between them. As DNA, the CDR3 is TGTGCCAGCAGAAGTAACAGGAACTCTGGGGCCAACGTCCTGACTTTC. Amino acids: CASRSNRNSGANVLTF.

The chain is built from TRBV18 and TRBJ2-7; TRBD2 aligns across 8 bases. V lost 4 bases, J lost 2 bases, and 7 bases stayed unmatched. The germline V gene has CDR1 KGHSH and CDR2 LQKENI. This CDR3 contains 15 residues. The CDR3 DNA reads as TGTGCCAGCTCACAATCGACTAGCGTCACCTACGAGCAGTACTTC. Amino acid sequence: CASSQSTSVTYEQYF.

J is TRBJ2-5 and V is TRBV18; tentatively, D is TRBD1 (6 bases). Between the trimmed V and J ends, which lost 0 bases and 4 bases, there was a span of 12 bases. Looked up from germline, CDR1 is KGHSH and CDR2 is LQKENI. The length of the CDR3 is 15 residues. CDR3 loop: CASSPPGARAETQYF. The CDR3 DNA sequence: TGTGCCAGCTCACCACCGGGGGCCAGGGCAGAGACCCAGTACTTC.